The 26 T cell receptor beta chains reported below all come from one sample, sequenced in a study of tumor and adjacent non-tumor tissue in lung cancer. TCRbeta libraries were built with three rounds of nested PCR, modified from ARM-PCR. MiXCR, run by TCRdb on the multiplex PCR reads, gives a single entry per CDR3 protein. The sample lists 75,000 to 95,000 distinct CDR3 sequences; just under 75% were seen once. This sample's RNA came from whole unsorted tissue. The sequenced sample consisted of lung tumor tissue. The receptors were sampled from a middle-aged woman with non-small cell lung cancer.

The table lists this clonotype with a few counts. J is TRBJ2-1 and V is TRBV21-1; TRBD1, the table's D call, lacks a check against the DNA. TRBV21-1 is recorded as a pseudogene. The CDR3 runs to 15 residues. CDR3 protein: CASSTKGSRGNEQFF. The CDR3, as DNA: TGTGCCAGCAGCACAAAGGGCAGCAGGGGAAATGAGCAGTTCTTC.

The chain carries TRBV30 and TRBJ2-1; D not resolved. Germline loops: CDR1 GTSNPN, CDR2 SVGIG (reference sequence). This CDR3 has 14 amino acids. V was trimmed by 0 bases and J by 7 bases, leaving 13 bases between them. The DNA of the CDR3 is TGTGCCTGGAGTGTACTTCCGTCGGATAATGAGCAGTTCTTC. Translation: CAWSVLPSDNEQFF.

With regard to this clonotype: This CDR3 fails to terminate in the conserved phenylalanine or tryptophan, so it likely reflects a read error. No DNA is shown, since the ends of the CDR3 on it are uncertain; the CDR3 is the one TCRdb lists. The chain is built from TRBV11-2 and TRBJ2-7; TRBD1 reflects the table's D call only, with no check against the DNA. The CDR3 is made up of 13 amino acids, end residues included. From germline, CDR1 is SGHAT and CDR2 FQNNGV. CDR3 residues: CVSSARDKGQAIS.

V usage is TRBV12-3 or TRBV12-4 and J usage is TRBJ1-2; the match to TRBD1 covers 9 bases. After removal of 10 bases from V and 6 bases from J, the junction contained 12 bases not matched to a gene. This CDR3 has 14 amino acids. The DNA for the CDR3 is TGTGCCAACACTAACAGGGGGCGCGGTGATGGCTACACCTTC. Its protein is CANTNRGRGDGYTF.

This clonotype was picked up many times. V usage is TRBV20-1 and J usage is TRBJ2-5, with 12 bases lining up with TRBD2. The CDR3 runs 14 residues. The germline gives CDR1 DFQATT, CDR2 SNEGSKA (reference sequence). The junction had 6 bases not matched to a gene; V was cut back by 5 bases and J by 5 bases. The DNA for the CDR3 is TGCAGTGCTTCCCCTAGCGGGGGGGCGGAGACCCAGTACTTC. It is translated as CSASPSGGAETQYF.

About this clonotype itself: The junction and the germline gene differ at one end; a read error may be behind it. This sequence joins TRBV29-1 and TRBJ2-1; possibly TRBD1 or TRBD2 for D (5 bases each). The germline V gene has CDR1 SQVTM and CDR2 ANQGSEA. The CDR3 runs 15 residues. The CDR3 coding sequence is TGCAGCATTGAAGCCTTGGGACCCCTAAACAGTGAGCAGTTCTTC. This encodes CSIEALGPLNSEQFF.

Details on this clonotype: A junction boundary mismatches the germline segment, possibly from a read error. The chain combines TRBV11-2 with TRBJ2-3; 7 bases match TRBD1. Germline CDR1 is SGHAT and CDR2 is FQNNGV. This CDR3 is built from 15 residues. The CDR3 spells CVSSPLSGGTDTQYF. In nucleotides, the CDR3 is TGTGTCAGCAGCCCGCTCTCAGGGGGTACGGATACGCAGTATTTT.

Of note for this clonotype: Since no conserved phenylalanine or tryptophan closes the CDR3, a read error is the likely cause. The V call is TRBV12-3 or TRBV12-4, the J call TRBJ2-7, with 10 bases identical to TRBD2. Trimming at V came to 9 bases and at J to 4 bases, leaving 9 bases not matched to a gene. The CDR3 runs to 14 residues. The CDR3 DNA follows: TGTGCCAGTAGGGTAGCGGGGGGCGGATACGAGCAGTACTTA. Translating it yields CASRVAGGGYEQYL.

Only a few counts were recorded for this clonotype. The chain is built from TRBV11-1 and TRBJ2-5, with D unclear. Germline values: CDR1 SGHAT, CDR2 FQDESV (reference sequence). This CDR3 spans 13 amino acids. V was clipped by 5 bases and J by 8 bases, with 15 bases between them. The CDR3, as DNA: TGTGCCAGCAGCCAACGTGGGATGTCAACCCAGTACTTC. Its protein is CASSQRGMSTQYF.

This clonotype was counted a few times. V and J are TRBV11-2 and TRBJ1-2; possible D gene TRBD1, 6 bases. V shed 5 bases and J shed 10 bases, with 23 bases lying between them. Germline V lookup: CDR1 SGHAT, CDR2 FQNNGV. The CDR3 totals 15 residues. As DNA, the CDR3 is TGTGCCAGCAGCCCGACGGGCAGGGGCGTACAAGACTACACCTTC. Its translation: CASSPTGRGVQDYTF.

As for this clonotype: Given the absence of the conserved phenylalanine or tryptophan at the CDR3 end, a read error is likely. This sequence joins TRBV7-9 and TRBJ1-2; D ambiguous. The germline V and J ends were trimmed by 1 base and 4 bases, with 16 bases remaining between them. Germline V gene lookup returns CDR1 SEHNR and CDR2 FQNEAQ (reference sequence). CDR3 length equals 16 residues. The CDR3 loop is CASSLGLLRSTYGYTL. The DNA of the CDR3 is TGTGCCAGCAGCTTAGGTCTCCTCAGGTCTACCTATGGCTACACCTTG.

About this clonotype itself: It is likely a read error, because the conserved phenylalanine at the end of the CDR3 is missing. Because the CDR3's place on the DNA is in doubt, the DNA is left out and the CDR3 is given as listed by TCRdb. The chain has TRBV11-3 and TRBJ2-7; the table gives TRBD1 as D, unverified against the DNA. The CDR3 sequence runs 14 residues, both termini included. Germline CDR1 SGHNT, CDR2 YENEEA. CDR3 in amino acids: CASSYLGGSYEKYL.

V and J are TRBV20-1 and TRBJ1-6; the D gene is possibly TRBD1 (5 bases). In germline, CDR1 is DFQATT, CDR2 SNEGSKA (reference sequence). The CDR3 covers 13 residues. V was clipped by 7 bases and J by 5 bases, with 12 bases between them. CDR3 nucleotide sequence: TGCAGTGTTAGCAAGACAGATAATTCACCCCTCCACTTT. Protein sequence: CSVSKTDNSPLHF.

V gene TRBV20-1 combines with J gene TRBJ2-1; perhaps TRBD2 as D (6 bases). The CDR3 consists of 15 residues. CDR1 is DFQATT, CDR2 SNEGSKA, per germline (reference sequence). V gave up 0 bases and J gave up 8 bases, with 17 bases separating them. CDR3 sequence (DNA): TGCAGTGCTAGAGATTGGGGTTCGGGCGGGGATGAGCAGTTCTTC. This encodes CSARDWGSGGDEQFF.

V gene TRBV4-2 combines with J gene TRBJ2-3, with 13 bases aligning to TRBD2. The CDR3 spans 16 residues. J was trimmed by 13 bases and V by 4 bases; bases with no gene match: 14. Germline V gives CDR1 LGHNA, CDR2 YNFKEQ. CDR3 region: CASSRLAGGSTDTKYF. The CDR3 region has the DNA TGTGCCAGCAGCCGACTAGCGGGGGGAAGCACAGATACCAAGTATTTT.

This clonotype was seen a handful of times. The J gene is TRBJ2-1, the V gene TRBV11-3; TRBD1 aligns across 9 bases. The V segment lost 7 bases and the J segment 10 bases; nucleotides outside the gene matches: 17. The CDR3 consists of 16 residues. CDR1 SGHNT and CDR2 YENEEA come from the germline V gene. The CDR3 DNA follows: TGTGCCAGCAAACCGGGATCGGGACAGGGTCCAAACGAGCAGTTCTTC. Residues: CASKPGSGQGPNEQFF.

The rearrangement uses TRBV11-2 and TRBJ2-1; D possibly uses TRBD1 or TRBD2 (5 bases each). The CDR3 spans 14 residues. CDR1 and CDR2 (germline): SGHAT, FQNNGV. Trimming pared 8 bases from V and 5 bases from J, leaving 16 bases between. DNA for the CDR3: TGTGCCAGCCCACGAACGGGGACCCACAATGAGCAGTTCTTC. Protein: CASPRTGTHNEQFF.

In regard to this clonotype: The junction departs from the called germline gene at one end, perhaps through a read error. The chain carries TRBV4-1 and TRBJ2-6; maybe TRBD1 (6 bases). The CDR3 is 17 residues long. Germline loops: CDR1 MGHRA, CDR2 YSYEKL. The CDR3 coding sequence is TGCGTCAGCAGCCTCGGACAGATAATAACTGAGGCCAACGTCCTGACTTTC. Translation: CVSSLGQIITEANVLTF.

A word on this clonotype: In this CDR3 the conserved last residue, phenylalanine or tryptophan, is missing, so a read error is likely. The chain couples TRBV7-3 to TRBJ2-1; TRBD2 matches 11 bases. J gave up 6 bases and V 5 bases, and 6 bases lay outside the gene matches. Germline CDR1 is SGHTA and CDR2 is FQGTGA. The CDR3 extends over 15 amino acids. The CDR3 coding sequence is TGTGCCAGCAGCCCCCGGACTAGCGGGCTCAATGAGCAGTTCTCC. Its translation is CASSPRTSGLNEQFS.

CDR3 residues: CANIDGGITEAFF. CDR3 DNA: TGTGCCAACATCGATGGTGGGATCACTGAAGCTTTCTTT. The chain recombines TRBV28 with TRBJ1-1, with no clear D. CDR3 length: 13 amino acids. Germline lookup yields CDR1 MDHEN and CDR2 SYDVKM. Trimming shortened V by 10 bases and J by 4 bases, and 16 bases separated the two germline ends.

The count of this clonotype is one. This rearrangement joins TRBV2 to TRBJ1-6; 10 nucleotides match TRBD1. The J segment lost 7 bases and the V segment lost 10 bases, leaving 7 bases of the junction unmatched. This CDR3 has 14 amino acids. CDR1 and CDR2 (germline): SNHLY, FYNNEI. The CDR3 region has the DNA TGTGCCACGGCGAGACAGGGGGCAAATTCACCCCTCCACTTT. Translated, it gives CATARQGANSPLHF.

Only one count was recorded for this clonotype. Compared with germline, one end of the junction differs, possibly owing to a read error. The chain carries TRBV5-8 and TRBJ1-2; D perhaps matches TRBD1 (6 bases). Germline lookup yields CDR1 SGHTS and CDR2 YDEGEE. The CDR3 is made up of 13 amino acids. The CDR3 region is CASSFDRSIGCTF. DNA of the CDR3: TGTGCCAGCAGCTTCGACAGGTCGATTGGCTGCACCTTC.

This clonotype was observed at least ten times. This chain uses TRBV4-1 with TRBJ2-1; D might be TRBD2 (5 bases). Trimming pared 0 bases from V and 4 bases from J, leaving 10 bases between. This CDR3 is built from 15 residues. The germline V gene encodes CDR1 MGHRA and CDR2 YSYEKL. The CDR3 sequence is CASSQEAAGYNEQFF. The CDR3 DNA is TGCGCCAGCAGCCAAGAGGCGGCGGGTTACAATGAGCAGTTCTTC.

Notes on this clonotype: This could be a read error, since a much larger clone is one nucleotide away. The rearrangement joins TRBV13 to TRBJ2-1; 12 bases agree with TRBD2. CDR1 and CDR2 from the germline V gene are PRHDT and FYEKMQ (reference sequence). The CDR3 runs 14 residues. The CDR3 DNA is TGTACCAGCAGCTGGACTAGCGGGATTAACGAGCAGTTCTTC. Protein: CTSSWTSGINEQFF.

About this clonotype itself: Sequence at one end of the junction differs from germline and may be a read error. The chain uses TRBV11-2 and TRBJ2-5; 7 bases are shared with TRBD1. The length of the CDR3 is 15 residues. Germline CDR1 is SGHAT and CDR2 is FQNNGV. The CDR3 here is CASTKIGQVQETQYF. The CDR3 DNA reads as TGTGCGAGCACCAAAATTGGACAGGTACAAGAGACCCAGTACTTC.

CDR3 region: CASSFYSGGTGRDTQYF. The CDR3, as DNA: TGTGCCAGCAGTTTTTATAGCGGGGGGACGGGGCGAGATACGCAGTATTTT. V gene TRBV7-8 combines with J gene TRBJ2-3; 10 nucleotides match TRBD2. The CDR3 spans 17 residues. Trimming removed 6 bases from V and 5 bases from J; junction bases left unmatched: 14. Germline CDR1 SGHVS, CDR2 FQNEAQ. Filled out from reference TRBV7-8 and TRBJ2-3, the complete variable domain reads GAGVSQSPRYKVAKRGQDVALRCDPISGHVSLFWYQQALGQGPEFLTYFQNEAQLDKSGLPSDRFFAERPEGSVSTLKIQRTQQEDSAVYLCASSFYSGGTGRDTQYFGPGTRLTVL.